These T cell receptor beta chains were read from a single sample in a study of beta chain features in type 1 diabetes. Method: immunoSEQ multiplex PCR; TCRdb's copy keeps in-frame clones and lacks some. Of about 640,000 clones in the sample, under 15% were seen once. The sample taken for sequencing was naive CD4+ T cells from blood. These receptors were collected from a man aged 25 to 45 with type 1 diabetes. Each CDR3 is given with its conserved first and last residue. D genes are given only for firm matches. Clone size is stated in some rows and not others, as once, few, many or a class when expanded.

TGTGCCATCAGTCCTAGCGGGGGAAACCACAATGAGCAGTTCTTC	CAISPSGGNHNEQFF	TRBJ2-1	TRBD2	TRBV10-3	few
TGTGCCAGTAGTACCGGACAGGACACTGAAGCTTTCTTT	CASSTGQDTEAFF	TRBJ1-1	TRBD1	TRBV19	few
TGCGCCAGCAGCTTCTCGCCTAGTCTAACCGGGGCCAACGTCCTGACTTTC	CASSFSPSLTGANVLTF	TRBJ2-6	-	TRBV5-1	few
TGTGCCAGCTCACCACTCATTGTCAGGACCGGGGAGCTGTTTTTT	CASSPLIVRTGELFF	TRBJ2-2	-	TRBV18	few
TGTGCCAGCAGCCAAGATTGGTATAGCTCTGGAAACACCATATATTTT	CASSQDWYSSGNTIYF	TRBJ1-3	-	TRBV4-2	-
TGTGCCAGCAGTGAATGGGCTAGCTCCTACGAGCAGTACTTC	CASSEWASSYEQYF	TRBJ2-7	-	TRBV25-1	few
TGTGCCAGCAGCTTAGATAATTCGAACACTGAAGCTTTCTTT	CASSLDNSNTEAFF	TRBJ1-1	-	TRBV7-9	-
TGTGCCAGCAGCCATGGACAGCCCACAGATACGCAGTATTTT	CASSHGQPTDTQYF	TRBJ2-3	-	TRBV7-9	-
TGTGCCAGCAGCACGGGAGCTGCCAGCCAAGAGACCCAGTACTTC	CASSTGAASQETQYF	TRBJ2-5	-	TRBV7-9	few
TGTGCCAGCAGCTTAGTAACTAGCGGAAACACAGATACGCAGTATTTT	CASSLVTSGNTDTQYF	TRBJ2-3	TRBD2	TRBV7-6	-
TGCAGTTTCTCCCAAGTGGCCTACAATGAGCAGTTCTTC	CSFSQVAYNEQFF	TRBJ2-1	-	TRBV29-1	few
TGTGCCAGCAGTTACTCTACCTCCTGGGGGGAAAACATTCAGTACTTC	CASSYSTSWGENIQYF	TRBJ2-4	-	TRBV6-5	-
TGTGCCAGCAGTGAATTGTCTGCAACTAATGAAAAACTGTTTTTT	CASSELSATNEKLFF	TRBJ1-4	-	TRBV25-1	few
TGTGCCTGGACCGTTGGGACAGCCCCTCTCACAGATACGCAGTATTTT	CAWTVGTAPLTDTQYF	TRBJ2-3	TRBD1	TRBV30	-
TGCGCCAGCAGCCCCCAGGGGGCCGGGACAGATACGCAGTATTTT	CASSPQGAGTDTQYF	TRBJ2-3	TRBD1	TRBV4-1	-
TGCGCCAGCACCAGCCTGGGGACGCAGTATTTT	CASTSLGTQYF	TRBJ2-3	-	TRBV5-1	-
TGTGCTAGCAGCTTAGGGCCAGTAGCGGAGACCCAGTACTTC	CASSLGPVAETQYF	TRBJ2-5	-	TRBV7-7	-
TGCGCCAGCAGCCGGGACAGGGGACAAAACTATGGCTACACCTTC	CASSRDRGQNYGYTF	TRBJ1-2	TRBD1	TRBV5-1	-
TGTGCCAGCAGCTTGGGCATGAGCTCTGGAAACACCATATATTTT	CASSLGMSSGNTIYF	TRBJ1-3	-	TRBV7-2	few
TGTGCCAGCAGTGTGACAGGGAGAATGGGCGAGCAGTACTTC	CASSVTGRMGEQYF	TRBJ2-7	TRBD1	TRBV2	-
TGCGCCAGCAGCCAAGAGTTTAGTGGCATTCAGTACTTC	CASSQEFSGIQYF	TRBJ2-4	-	TRBV4-3	few
TGTGCCAGCAGCATACAGGAGAACAATCAGCCCCAGCATTTT	CASSIQENNQPQHF	TRBJ1-5	-	TRBV5-6	few
TGTGCCACCAGCAGAGAGAGGGTGGCCCCCTACGAGCAGTACTTC	CATSRERVAPYEQYF	TRBJ2-7	-	TRBV15	few
TGTGCCACCAGCAGAGATCCCGGCTCTGGAAACACCATATATTTT	CATSRDPGSGNTIYF	TRBJ1-3	-	TRBV15	few
TGCGCCAGCAGCCTGGGGACCGCCACCTACGAGCAGTACTTC	CASSLGTATYEQYF	TRBJ2-7	-	TRBV5-1	-
TGTGCCAGCAGCCTAGACCCGGGTGGGTACGAGCAGTACTTC	CASSLDPGGYEQYF	TRBJ2-7	-	TRBV7-2	-
TGTGCCTTACAGGGCAACTATGGCTACACCTTC	CALQGNYGYTF	TRBJ1-2	-	TRBV30	-
TGTGCCAGCAGTCGACAGGGGGATGAGCAGTTCTTC	CASSRQGDEQFF	TRBJ2-1	TRBD1	TRBV6-1	-
TGTGCCAGCAGTCGCAAGGAATTGAATCAGCCCCAGCATTTT	CASSRKELNQPQHF	TRBJ1-5	-	TRBV6-1	few
TGTGCCAGCAGAAACGGACAGGGATATTTAGATGAGCAGTTCTTC	CASRNGQGYLDEQFF	TRBJ2-1	TRBD1	TRBV6-5	few
TGTGCCAGCAGGTACAGGGAATATCAGCCCCAGCATTTT	CASRYREYQPQHF	TRBJ1-5	-	TRBV28	few
TGTGCCAGCAGCCAGCTGACAGGCTCCCAAGAGACCCAGTACTTC	CASSQLTGSQETQYF	TRBJ2-5	-	TRBV14	few
TGTGCCAGCAGCGTAGTTGGGGGACAAGAGACCCAGTACTTC	CASSVVGGQETQYF	TRBJ2-5	-	TRBV9	once
TGTGCCAGCAGCGCACCAGACGGTGGCTACACCTTC	CASSAPDGGYTF	TRBJ1-2	-	TRBV9	-
TGTGCCAGCAGCCTACTCGGGAGAAGCGGGGGGTACTACAATGAGCAGTTCTTC	CASSLLGRSGGYYNEQFF	TRBJ2-1	TRBD2	TRBV25-1	few
TGTGCCAGCAGTCTAAAGACGACAGGGGATACTGAAGCTTTCTTT	CASSLKTTGDTEAFF	TRBJ1-1	TRBD1	TRBV6-5	-
TGTGCCATCAGAGCGGGGGCTATCGATGAGCAGTTCTTC	CAIRAGAIDEQFF	TRBJ2-1	TRBD2	TRBV10-3	-
TGTGCCATCAGTGACAGGGGAGACGAGCAGTACTTC	CAISDRGDEQYF	TRBJ2-7	-	TRBV10-3	few
TGCGCCAGCAGCCAAGAATTGACTAGCGGGGTCAGGTACGAGCAGTACTTC	CASSQELTSGVRYEQYF	TRBJ2-7	TRBD2	TRBV4-3	many
TGTGCCAGCAGTGTACCGGGACAGGGAGGCTATGGCTACACCTTC	CASSVPGQGGYGYTF	TRBJ1-2	TRBD1	TRBV6-1	-
TGTGCCAGCAGTGGGGACAGGGGGCGCCTCTATGGCTACACCTTC	CASSGDRGRLYGYTF	TRBJ1-2	TRBD1	TRBV27	-